The entry below describes one TCR beta chain. Antigen specificity is unknown. The data are from a study of cytomegalovirus exposure and HLA in healthy donors. General study results and limits: A few CMV-associated chains proved CMV antigen-specific in vitro.

From germline, CDR1 is MNHNS and CDR2 SASEGT. The CDR3 runs 15 residues. V dropped 8 bases and J dropped 4 bases, with 18 bases sitting between them. Researchers ran the PCR with 60 Vbeta and 13 Jbeta primers. Here immunoSEQ multiplex PCR was the method, and the copy in TCRdb shows in-frame clones only, minus some. Of approximately 160,000 clones in the sample, 80% were seen once. Source material: PBMCs. The rearrangement links TRBV6-1 to TRBJ2-4, with TRBD1 as a possible D gene (5 bases). The receptor comes from a woman in her 50s in good health and CMV-seropositive. The CDR3 spells CASQDILKGKNIQYF. The DNA of the CDR3 is TGTGCCAGCCAGGACATCCTGAAGGGTAAAAACATTCAGTACTTC.